The 19 T cell receptor beta chains in this list originate from one sample, sequenced in a study of T-cell reconstitution after alpha-beta-depleted transplantation in children. Unique molecular identifiers featured in how the TCRbeta library was prepared. One entry per CDR3 protein results from TCRdb running MiXCR on the PCR reads. The sample contains around 670,000 distinct CDR3 sequences, 13% of which appear only once. This sample comprised PBMCs, obtained before TCRalphabeta/CD19-depleted stem cell transplant. These TCRs come from a girl aged 2-10 years with congenital amegakaryocytic thrombocytopenia, due to receive a stem cell transplant.

This clonotype was counted many times. CDR3 protein: CASSGTIAEQFF. CDR3 bases: TGTGCCAGCAGCGGGACTATTGCTGAGCAGTTCTTC. V is TRBV7-6 and J is TRBJ2-1; 7 bases are shared with TRBD2. Trimming at V came to 5 bases and at J to 9 bases, leaving 4 bases not matched to a gene. The CDR3 extends over 12 amino acids. Per germline, CDR1 SGHVS and CDR2 FNYEAQ. Full variable domain (outside the CDR3, taken from reference TRBV7-6 and TRBJ2-1): GAGVSQSPRYKVTKRGQDVALRCDPISGHVSLYWYRQALGQGPEFLTYFNYEAQQDKSGLPNDRFSAERPEGSISTLTIQRTEQRDSAMYRCASSGTIAEQFFGPGTRLTVL.

In its sample, this clonotype was seen a few times. The chain joins TRBV5-1 to TRBJ2-6; D perhaps matches TRBD1 (5 bases). The CDR3 runs 15 residues. Germline V lookup: CDR1 SGHRS, CDR2 YFSETQ. V was shortened by 6 bases and J by 5 bases, with 15 bases between the two germline ends. CDR3 nucleotide sequence: TGCGCCAGCACCCATTTACCAGGGTGGGCCAACGTCCTGACTTTC. Its translation: CASTHLPGWANVLTF. Using reference TRBV5-1 and TRBJ2-6 for the parts outside the CDR3, the full variable domain is KAGVTQTPRYLIKTRGQQVTLSCSPISGHRSVSWYQQTPGQGLQFLFEYFSETQRNKGNFPGRFSGRQFSNSRSEMNVSTLELGDSALYLCASTHLPGWANVLTFGAGSRLTVL.

V usage is TRBV6-5 and J usage is TRBJ2-3; 7 nucleotides match TRBD1. This CDR3 is 17 amino acids long. Trimming removed 2 bases from V and 4 bases from J; junction bases left unmatched: 12. Germline V gene sequence: CDR1 MNHEY, CDR2 SVGAGI. CDR3 coding DNA: TGTGCCAGCAGTTACCGGAGGACAGGTTGGGGTTCAGATACGCAGTATTTT. Protein product: CASSYRRTGWGSDTQYF.

This clonotype was counted many times. The chain employs TRBV6-1 and TRBJ2-5, with D unclear. CDR3 size: 18 residues. V gave up 7 bases and J gave up 5 bases, with 29 bases separating them. CDR1 is MNHNS and CDR2 is SASEGT in the germline V gene. CDR3 sequence reads: CASIARTPGPDRWETQYF. CDR3 in DNA: TGTGCCAGCATTGCCCGAACCCCGGGTCCAGACCGGTGGGAGACCCAGTACTTC.

This clonotype appeared a single time. A much more abundant neighbour one base away suggests this may be a read error. The chain employs TRBV7-8 and TRBJ2-1; a weak D match, TRBD1 (6 bases). The length of the CDR3 is 13 residues. Germline CDR1 reads SGHVS; CDR2 reads FQNEAQ. CDR3 in amino acids: CVNGEGDYNEQFF. DNA for the CDR3: TGTGTCAACGGTGAGGGGGACTACAATGAGCAGTTCTTC.

In its sample, this clonotype was seen many times. The gene calls are TRBV29-1 and TRBJ2-2; perhaps TRBD1 as D (5 bases). V was shortened by 1 base and J by 6 bases, with 18 bases between the two germline ends. This CDR3 has 16 residues. CDR1 is SQVTM and CDR2 is ANQGSEA in the germline V gene. The CDR3 region has the DNA TGCAGCGTTGAAGTTTTGTGCAGGGCGGTGGCCGGGGAGCTGTTTTTT. Protein product: CSVEVLCRAVAGELFF.

The J gene is TRBJ2-1, the V gene TRBV29-1; D is perhaps TRBD2 (5 bases). There are 13 residues in the CDR3. Germline loops: CDR1 SQVTM, CDR2 ANQGSEA. Trimming took off 7 bases at V and 4 bases at J, with 14 bases between the two ends. CDR3 amino acids: CSAVAYSYNEQFF. The CDR3 nucleotides are TGCAGCGCTGTAGCGTACTCTTACAATGAGCAGTTCTTC.

The rearrangement joins TRBV24-1 to TRBJ2-5; the D gene is possibly TRBD2 (5 bases). There are 13 residues in the CDR3. CDR1 is KGHDR and CDR2 is SFDVKD in the germline V gene. V shed 6 bases and J shed 7 bases, with 14 bases lying between them. CDR3 sequence: CATSLSREGTQYF. CDR3 bases: TGTGCCACCAGTCTTTCTCGCGAGGGGACCCAGTACTTC.

This clonotype has at least ten counts. The genes are TRBV5-1 and TRBJ1-2, with D possibly TRBD1 on 6 matching bases. CDR1 is SGHRS and CDR2 is YFSETQ in the germline V gene. Trimming shortened V by 3 bases and J by 7 bases, and 22 bases separated the two germline ends. The CDR3 totals 16 residues. This CDR3 reads CASSSSGWTDVRGYTF. Here the CDR3 DNA reads TGCGCCAGCAGCTCATCGGGATGGACAGACGTTCGTGGCTACACCTTC.

At least ten counts were recorded for this clonotype. The V gene is TRBV5-5, the J gene TRBJ2-7, with TRBD1 as a possible D gene (5 bases). Trimming took 0 bases from V and 3 from J, leaving 16 bases between them. Germline V gives CDR1 SGHKS, CDR2 YYEKEE (reference sequence). There are 16 residues in the CDR3. CDR3 nucleotide sequence: TGTGCCAGCAGCTTGGTTGCAGGGTGGCTGAACTACGAGCAGTACTTC. Encoded protein: CASSLVAGWLNYEQYF.

The rearrangement links TRBV20-1 to TRBJ2-5, with no clear D. The CDR3 consists of 14 residues. V was shortened by 4 bases and J by 2 bases, with 14 bases between the two germline ends. Germline assignment: CDR1 DFQATT and CDR2 SNEGSKA (reference sequence). The CDR3 sequence is CSAIAPIGQETQYF. Here the CDR3 DNA reads TGCAGTGCTATCGCCCCGATCGGTCAAGAGACCCAGTACTTC.

Worth noting for this clonotype: A read error may explain this, as a much larger clone is one base away. In DNA form, the CDR3 reads TGTGCCAGCAGTTTTTCCACGTTCTACGAGCAGTACTTC. Its protein is CASSFSTFYEQYF. The chain links TRBV12-3 or TRBV12-4 to TRBJ2-7; D is unclear. There are 13 residues in the CDR3. The V end was cut by 3 bases, the J end by 3 bases, with 9 bases between.

V gene TRBV7-2 combines with J gene TRBJ2-1, with 11 bases fitting TRBD2. Trimming removed 4 bases from V and 7 bases from J; junction bases left unmatched: 6. This CDR3 has 15 amino acids. CDR1 and CDR2 from the germline V gene are SGHTA and FQGNSA. CDR3 in DNA: TGTGCCAGCAGCTCTGGGGGACTAGCGGCAAATGAGCAGTTCTTC. Protein product: CASSSGGLAANEQFF.

This clonotype was counted many times. The chain employs TRBV20-1 and TRBJ2-7; 8 bases line up with TRBD2. V lost 5 bases, J lost 1 base, and 7 bases stayed unmatched. Germline V lookup: CDR1 DFQATT, CDR2 SNEGSKA (reference sequence). The CDR3 contains 14 residues. The chain's CDR3 is CSAPGLVPSYEQYF. The CDR3, as DNA: TGCAGTGCTCCGGGACTAGTCCCTTCCTACGAGCAGTACTTC.

The chain combines TRBV14 with TRBJ1-2; D call uncertain. The CDR3 totals 15 residues. CDR1 and CDR2 (germline): SGHDN, FVKESK. Trimming took 2 bases from V and 3 from J, leaving 13 bases between them. CDR3 in amino acids: CASSQRPHGDYGYTF. Here the CDR3 DNA reads TGTGCCAGCAGCCAACGACCTCACGGGGACTATGGCTACACCTTC.

The chain employs TRBV19 and TRBJ2-2, with D unresolved. V was pared by 5 bases and J by 0 bases, with 13 bases between. CDR1 and CDR2 from the germline V gene are LNHDA and SQIVND (reference sequence). This CDR3 contains 16 residues. The CDR3 DNA reads TGTGCCAGTAGTCCCTCGGTTCCCGCGAACACCGGGGAGCTGTTTTTT. Translating it yields CASSPSVPANTGELFF.

This clonotype was found many times. The genes are TRBV6-5 and TRBJ2-1; the match to TRBD2 covers 10 bases. V lost 7 bases and J lost 4; bases outside the gene matches: 4. Germline V lookup: CDR1 MNHEY, CDR2 SVGAGI. The CDR3 totals 14 residues. CDR3 coding DNA: TGTGCCAGCATGTTAGCGGGGGGATACAATGAGCAGTTCTTC. This encodes CASMLAGGYNEQFF.

This clonotype was observed at least ten times. The chain is built from TRBV20-1 and TRBJ2-1, with 13 nucleotides matching TRBD2. CDR3 length equals 16 residues. V dropped 1 base and J dropped 4; count of bases not matched to a gene: 4. From germline, CDR1 is DFQATT and CDR2 SNEGSKA (reference sequence). The CDR3 sequence: CSARALAGGLYNEQFF. For the CDR3, the DNA is TGCAGTGCTAGAGCACTAGCGGGAGGGTTATACAATGAGCAGTTCTTC.

This clonotype was seen a single time. This chain joins TRBV19 and TRBJ2-1, with D perhaps TRBD1 or TRBD2 (5 bases each). Looked up from germline, CDR1 is LNHDA and CDR2 is SQIVND (reference sequence). The V gene lost 10 bases and the J gene lost 5 bases, with 18 bases spanning the gap. There are 14 residues in the CDR3. In DNA, the CDR3 is TGTGCCACCACTCCCGGGACGGAAAACAATGAGCAGTTCTTC. As protein: CATTPGTENNEQFF.